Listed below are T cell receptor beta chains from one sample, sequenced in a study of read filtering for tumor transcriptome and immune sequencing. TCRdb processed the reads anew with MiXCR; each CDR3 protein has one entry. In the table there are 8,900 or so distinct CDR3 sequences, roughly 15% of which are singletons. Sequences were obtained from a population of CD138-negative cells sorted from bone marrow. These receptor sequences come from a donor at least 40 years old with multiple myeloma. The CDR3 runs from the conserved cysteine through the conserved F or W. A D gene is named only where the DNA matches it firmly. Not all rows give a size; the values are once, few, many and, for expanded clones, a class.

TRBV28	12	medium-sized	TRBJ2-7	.	TGTGCCAGCAGTTTTAACACCTACGAGCAGTACTTC	CASSFNTYEQYF
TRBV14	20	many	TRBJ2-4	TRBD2	TGTGCCAGCAGCCAAGCGGCTAGCGGGAGGGAGCTGCTAGCCAAAAACATTCAGTACTTC	CASSQAASGRELLAKNIQYF
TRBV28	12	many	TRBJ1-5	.	TGTGCCAGCAGTTTATTGGTTCAGCCCCAGCATTTT	CASSLLVQPQHF
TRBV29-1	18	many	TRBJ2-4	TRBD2	TGCAGCGTTGAAGATCCCCTACTAGCGGGAAGAGCCAAAAACATTCAGTACTTC	CSVEDPLLAGRAKNIQYF
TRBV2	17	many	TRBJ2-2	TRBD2	TGTGCCAGCAGTTCAAGTTCGACTAGCGGGGTCACCGGGGAGCTGTTTTTT	CASSSSSTSGVTGELFF
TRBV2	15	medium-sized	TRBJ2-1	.	TGTGCCAGCAGTGCTACCGGGACGCCGTACAATGAGCAGTTCTTC	CASSATGTPYNEQFF
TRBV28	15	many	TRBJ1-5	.	TGTGCCAGCAGTTTAGGCAGGGGCCCCAATCAGCCCCAGCATTTT	CASSLGRGPNQPQHF
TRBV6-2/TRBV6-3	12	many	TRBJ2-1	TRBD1	TGTGCCAGCACCGATACAGGGGGCCAGCAGTTCTTC	CASTDTGGQQFF
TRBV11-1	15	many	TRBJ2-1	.	TGTGCCAGCAGCTTACAGTTTGGCAGTCTCAATGAGCAGTTCTTC	CASSLQFGSLNEQFF
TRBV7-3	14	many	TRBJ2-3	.	TGTGCCAGCAGCTCAACAGGGGAGGGAGATACGCAGTATTTT	CASSSTGEGDTQYF
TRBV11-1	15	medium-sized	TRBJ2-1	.	TGTGCCAGCAGAAGGGGCCAGACGCTCATAGATGAGCAGTTCTTC	CASRRGQTLIDEQFF
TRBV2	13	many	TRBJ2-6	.	TGTGCCAGCAGCACCTCTGGGGCCAACGTCCTGACTTTC	CASSTSGANVLTF
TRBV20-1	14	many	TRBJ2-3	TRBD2	TGCAGTGCTGACGGAGCGGGGATTATTGATACGCAGTATTTT	CSADGAGIIDTQYF
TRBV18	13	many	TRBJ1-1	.	TGTGCCAGCCAACAAAGCCGGGGGGCTGAAGCTTTCTTT	CASQQSRGAEAFF
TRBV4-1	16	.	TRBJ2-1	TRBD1	TGCGCCAGCAGCCTTGGGACAGGGAGCTCCTACGATGGGCAGTTCTTC	CASSLGTGSSYDGQFF
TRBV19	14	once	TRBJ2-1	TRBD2	TGTGCCAGTAGCAGTAGCGGGTCCTACAATGAGCAGTTCTTC	CASSSSGSYNEQFF
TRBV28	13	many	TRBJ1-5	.	TGTGCCAGCACCCCAGGGTACAATCAGCCCCAGCATTTT	CASTPGYNQPQHF
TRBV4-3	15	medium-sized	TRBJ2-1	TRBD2	TGCGCCAGCAGCCTAGGACTAGCGGGGGTCAATGAGCAGTTCTTC	CASSLGLAGVNEQFF
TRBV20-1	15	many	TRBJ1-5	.	TGCAGTGCTAGAAAAGACGCAAATAGCAATCAGCCCCAGCATTTT	CSARKDANSNQPQHF
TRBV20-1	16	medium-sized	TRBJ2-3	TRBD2	TGCAGTGCTGGGCTCCCAGCTAGCGGGAGCATAAATACGCAGTATTTT	CSAGLPASGSINTQYF
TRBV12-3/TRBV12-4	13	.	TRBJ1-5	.	TGCGCCAGCAGTTTAACAAGGCAACAGTCCCAGCATTTT	CASSLTRQQSQHF
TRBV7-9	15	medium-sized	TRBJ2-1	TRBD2	TGTGCCAGCAGCGATCTAGCGGGGGGCTACAATGAGCAGTTCTTC	CASSDLAGGYNEQFF
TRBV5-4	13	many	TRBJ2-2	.	TGTGCCAGCAGCCCCCGACAGACTGGGGAGCTGTTTTTT	CASSPRQTGELFF